These 13 T cell receptor beta chains were all obtained from the same sample, sequenced in a study of regulatory T cells in long-lasting Graves disease. Building the TCR beta libraries relied on iRepertoire HTBI primers, and CDR3 regions underwent Arm-PCR. TCRdb re-analysed the multiplex PCR reads in MiXCR, keeping a single row per CDR3 protein. The sample includes 350,000 to 500,000 distinct CDR3 sequences, 21% of them seen just once. Time point defined: persistent/refractory GD, antithyroid drugs over 5 years with positive TRAb. Preparation of the TCR library used RNA extracted from PBMCs. The starting material was peripheral blood mononuclear cells (PBMCs), obtained when the disease was refractory, from a patient treated with antithyroid drugs. The receptor source for this set is a female donor with Graves disease.

The CDR3 DNA is TGTGCCAGCAGTGTAAGGGTCCGGGCGGGCACAGATACGCAGTATTTT. It specifies CASSVRVRAGTDTQYF. V usage is TRBV2 and J usage is TRBJ2-3; D gene uncertain. The CDR3 extends over 16 amino acids. Trimming removed 4 bases at V and 1 base at J, with 15 bases between. Germline loops: CDR1 SNHLY, CDR2 FYNNEI.

The chain couples TRBV20-1 to TRBJ1-6, with TRBD1 identical over 7 bases. The CDR3 runs 14 residues. The germline V gene has CDR1 DFQATT and CDR2 SNEGSKA (reference sequence). V lost 6 bases, J lost 5 bases, and 7 bases stayed unmatched. Here the CDR3 DNA reads TGCAGTGCCGAGCGGGGACAGCATAATTCACCCCTCCACTTT. Encoded protein: CSAERGQHNSPLHF.

This clonotype was counted ten times or more. The genes are TRBV12-3 or TRBV12-4 and TRBJ2-2, with 7 bases that match TRBD2. The CDR3 has 17 residues. The trim removed 5 bases at V and 5 bases at J, leaving 14 bases unmatched. CDR3 loop: CASSPRGDTSVTGELFF. The CDR3 bases are TGTGCCAGCAGTCCCAGAGGGGATACTAGCGTTACCGGGGAGCTGTTTTTT.

CDR3 sequence (DNA): TGTGCCAGCAGCTTAAAAGCGGGAATCGTAAACACCGGGGAGCTGTTTTTT. Translating gives CASSLKAGIVNTGELFF. The chain recombines TRBV7-9 with TRBJ2-2; the match to TRBD2 covers 7 bases. The CDR3 spans 17 residues. J gave up 2 bases and V 2 bases, and 8 bases lay outside the gene matches. Germline assignment: CDR1 SEHNR and CDR2 FQNEAQ (reference sequence).

This clonotype was counted ten times or more. V gene TRBV28 combines with J gene TRBJ2-7, with D tentatively TRBD1 or TRBD2 (6 bases each). V was cut by 7 bases and J by 2 bases, with 18 bases left in between. The CDR3 runs 15 residues. Germline-derived CDR1 and CDR2 are MDHEN and SYDVKM. CDR3 residues: CASIRGGLMAYEQYF. CDR3 bases: TGTGCCAGCATCCGAGGGGGACTGATGGCCTACGAGCAGTACTTC.

There are many counts of this clonotype. V is TRBV27 and J is TRBJ1-1; D is undetermined. This CDR3 is 13 amino acids long. Germline V lookup: CDR1 MNHEY, CDR2 SMNVEV (reference sequence). V was clipped by 3 bases and J by 1 base, with 6 bases between them. The CDR3: CASSFTRNTEAFF. The CDR3, as DNA: TGTGCCAGCAGTTTTACCCGGAACACTGAAGCTTTCTTT.

In its sample, this clonotype was seen many times. V is TRBV6-5 and J is TRBJ2-7; 7 bases agree with TRBD2. J gave up 2 bases and V 1 base, and 5 bases lay outside the gene matches. The CDR3 has 15 residues. Per germline, CDR1 MNHEY and CDR2 SVGAGI. CDR3 residues: CASSYFSGDTYEQYF. The CDR3 bases are TGTGCCAGCAGTTACTTCAGCGGGGATACCTACGAGCAGTACTTC.

In its sample, this clonotype was seen many times. The V call is TRBV28, the J call TRBJ1-1; possibly TRBD1 for D (5 bases). The CDR3 totals 12 residues. Trimming cost V 8 bases and J 11 bases, with 18 bases left between them. The germline V gene encodes CDR1 MDHEN and CDR2 SYDVKM. The CDR3 DNA is TGTGCCAGCGGCCTGGGGCTGCCCTCGGCTTTCTTT. Translating it yields CASGLGLPSAFF.

This clonotype was recorded many times. The V and J genes are TRBV7-9 and TRBJ1-4; D might be TRBD1 (5 bases). Germline assignment: CDR1 SEHNR and CDR2 FQNEAQ (reference sequence). The CDR3 consists of 18 residues. V dropped 2 bases and J dropped 7 bases, with 23 bases sitting between them. DNA for the CDR3: TGTGCCAGCAGCTTAAGGGCGCAGGGCGGGTCCGGTGGTGAAAAACTGTTTTTT. This encodes CASSLRAQGGSGGEKLFF. The variable domain in full, completed from reference TRBV7-9 and TRBJ1-4, reads DTGVSQNPRHKITKRGQNVTFRCDPISEHNRLYWYRQTLGQGPEFLTYFQNEAQLEKSRLLSDRFSAERPKGSFSTLEIQRTEQGDSAMYLCASSLRAQGGSGGEKLFFGSGTQLSVL.

This clonotype has ten or more counts. DNA for the CDR3: TGCGCCAGCAGCCCGTGGGACAGGGCACACACTGAAGCTTTCTTT. The encoded protein is CASSPWDRAHTEAFF. V gene TRBV5-1 combines with J gene TRBJ1-1; the match to TRBD1 covers 9 bases. CDR1 is SGHRS and CDR2 is YFSETQ in the germline V gene. Trimming at V came to 4 bases and at J to 3 bases, leaving 7 bases not matched to a gene. The CDR3 extends over 15 amino acids.

The CDR3 bases are TGTGCCAGCAGCGCAATATGGGGGGGAACCGGGGAGCTGTTTTTT. It yields the protein CASSAIWGGTGELFF. V and J are TRBV9 and TRBJ2-2; 7 bases line up with TRBD2. The germline V gene encodes CDR1 SGDLS and CDR2 YYNGEE. The CDR3 covers 15 residues. After removal of 3 bases from V and 5 bases from J, the junction contained 7 bases not matched to a gene.

At least ten counts were recorded for this clonotype. V and J are TRBV3-1 and TRBJ1-6; 12 nucleotides align to TRBD1. The CDR3 sequence is 15 residues long. Germline assignment: CDR1 LGHDT and CDR2 YNNKEL (reference sequence). The trim removed 3 bases at V and 11 bases at J, leaving 5 bases unmatched. The DNA of the CDR3 is TGTGCCAGCAGCCAGGGACAGGGGGCGACGACACCCCTCCACTTT. Translating it yields CASSQGQGATTPLHF.

A remark on this clonotype: With only one base between it and a far larger clone, this is likely a read error. The chain uses TRBV5-1 and TRBJ1-1; 7 bases are a match to TRBD1. Germline CDR1 SGHRS, CDR2 YFSETQ. The CDR3 contains 15 residues. CDR3 bases: TGTGCCAGCACCTCGAGGGCAGGGGGGAAGATTGAAGCTTTCTTT. Amino acid sequence: CASTSRAGGKIEAFF.